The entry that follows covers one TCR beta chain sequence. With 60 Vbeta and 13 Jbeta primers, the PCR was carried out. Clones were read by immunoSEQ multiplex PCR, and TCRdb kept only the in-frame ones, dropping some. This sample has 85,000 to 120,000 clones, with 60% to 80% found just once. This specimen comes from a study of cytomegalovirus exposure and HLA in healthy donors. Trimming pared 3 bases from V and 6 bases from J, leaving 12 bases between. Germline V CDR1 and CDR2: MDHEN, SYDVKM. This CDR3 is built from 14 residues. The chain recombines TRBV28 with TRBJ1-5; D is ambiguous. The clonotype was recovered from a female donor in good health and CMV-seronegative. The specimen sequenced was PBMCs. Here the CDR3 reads CASSLGPLGQPQHF. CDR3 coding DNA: TGTGCCAGCAGTTTGGGCCCCTTGGGTCAGCCCCAGCATTTT.